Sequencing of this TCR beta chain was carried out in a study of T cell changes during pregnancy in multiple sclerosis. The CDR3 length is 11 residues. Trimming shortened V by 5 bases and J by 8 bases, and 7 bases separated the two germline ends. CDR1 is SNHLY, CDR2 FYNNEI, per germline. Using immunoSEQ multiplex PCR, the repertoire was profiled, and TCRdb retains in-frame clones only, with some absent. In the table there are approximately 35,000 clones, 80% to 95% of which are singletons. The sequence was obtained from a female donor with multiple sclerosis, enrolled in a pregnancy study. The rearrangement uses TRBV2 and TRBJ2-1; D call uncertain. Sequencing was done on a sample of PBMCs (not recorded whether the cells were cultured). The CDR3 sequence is CASSLSDEQFF. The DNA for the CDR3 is TGTGCCAGCAGTTTAAGCGATGAGCAGTTCTTC.